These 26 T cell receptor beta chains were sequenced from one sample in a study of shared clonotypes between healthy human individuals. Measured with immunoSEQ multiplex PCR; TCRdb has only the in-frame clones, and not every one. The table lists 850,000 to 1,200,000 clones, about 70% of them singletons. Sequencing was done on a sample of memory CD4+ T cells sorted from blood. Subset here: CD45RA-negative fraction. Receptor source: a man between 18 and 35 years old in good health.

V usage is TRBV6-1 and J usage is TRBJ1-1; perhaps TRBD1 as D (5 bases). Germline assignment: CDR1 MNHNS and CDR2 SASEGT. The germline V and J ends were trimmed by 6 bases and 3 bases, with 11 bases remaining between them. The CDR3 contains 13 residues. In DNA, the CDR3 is TGTGCCAGCAGCGACAACAGGTACACTGAAGCTTTCTTT. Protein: CASSDNRYTEAFF.

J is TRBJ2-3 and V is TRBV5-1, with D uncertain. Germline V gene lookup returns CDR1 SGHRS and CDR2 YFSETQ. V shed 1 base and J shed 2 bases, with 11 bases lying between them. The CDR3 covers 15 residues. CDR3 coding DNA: TGCGCCAGCAGCTTGTTGGCCACTACCACAGATACGCAGTATTTT. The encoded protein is CASSLLATTTDTQYF. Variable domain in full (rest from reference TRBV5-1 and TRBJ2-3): KAGVTQTPRYLIKTRGQQVTLSCSPISGHRSVSWYQQTPGQGLQFLFEYFSETQRNKGNFPGRFSGRQFSNSRSEMNVSTLELGDSALYLCASSLLATTTDTQYFGPGTRLTVL.

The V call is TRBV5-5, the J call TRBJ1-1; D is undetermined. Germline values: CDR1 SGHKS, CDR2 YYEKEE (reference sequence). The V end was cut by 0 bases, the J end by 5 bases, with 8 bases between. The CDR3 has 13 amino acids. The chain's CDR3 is CASSLVAGTEAFF. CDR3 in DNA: TGTGCCAGCAGCTTGGTGGCTGGGACTGAAGCTTTCTTT.

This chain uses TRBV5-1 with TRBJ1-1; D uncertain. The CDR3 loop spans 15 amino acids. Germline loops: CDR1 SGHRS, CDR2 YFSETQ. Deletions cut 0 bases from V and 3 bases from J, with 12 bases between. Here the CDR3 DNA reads TGCGCCAGCAGCTTGGGTAGAGGGAGGGACACTGAAGCTTTCTTT. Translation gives CASSLGRGRDTEAFF.

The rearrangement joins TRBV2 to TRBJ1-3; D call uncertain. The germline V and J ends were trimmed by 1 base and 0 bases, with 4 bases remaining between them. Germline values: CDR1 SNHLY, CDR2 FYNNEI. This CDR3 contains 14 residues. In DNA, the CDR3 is TGTGCCAGCAGTGAAGACAGCTCTGGAAACACCATATATTTT. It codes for CASSEDSSGNTIYF.

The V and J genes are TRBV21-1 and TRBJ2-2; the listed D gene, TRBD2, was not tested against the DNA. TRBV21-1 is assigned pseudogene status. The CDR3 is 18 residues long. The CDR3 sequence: CAGPRDWKGREYTGELFF. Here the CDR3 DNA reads TGTGCCGGACCGCGGGATTGGAAGGGGAGGGAATACACCGGGGAGCTGTTTTTT.

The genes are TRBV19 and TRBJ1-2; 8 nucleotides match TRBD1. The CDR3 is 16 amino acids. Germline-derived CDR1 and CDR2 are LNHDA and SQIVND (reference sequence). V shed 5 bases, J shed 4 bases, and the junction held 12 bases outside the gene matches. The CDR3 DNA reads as TGTGCCAGTAGTGCCCACACAGGGGGAGATCGCTATGGCTACACCTTC. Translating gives CASSAHTGGDRYGYTF.

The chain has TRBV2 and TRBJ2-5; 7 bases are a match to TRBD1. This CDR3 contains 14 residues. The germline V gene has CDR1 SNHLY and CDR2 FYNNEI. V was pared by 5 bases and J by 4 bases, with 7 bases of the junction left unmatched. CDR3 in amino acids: CASSPDRARETQYF. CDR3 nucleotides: TGTGCCAGCAGTCCAGACAGGGCCCGAGAGACCCAGTACTTC.

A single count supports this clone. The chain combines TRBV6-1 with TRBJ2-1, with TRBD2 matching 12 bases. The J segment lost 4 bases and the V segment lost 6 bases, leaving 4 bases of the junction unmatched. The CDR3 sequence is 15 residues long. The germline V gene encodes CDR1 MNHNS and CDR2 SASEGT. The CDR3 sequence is CASRPSGGAYNEQFF. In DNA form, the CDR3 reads TGTGCCAGCAGACCTAGCGGGGGGGCATACAATGAGCAGTTCTTC.

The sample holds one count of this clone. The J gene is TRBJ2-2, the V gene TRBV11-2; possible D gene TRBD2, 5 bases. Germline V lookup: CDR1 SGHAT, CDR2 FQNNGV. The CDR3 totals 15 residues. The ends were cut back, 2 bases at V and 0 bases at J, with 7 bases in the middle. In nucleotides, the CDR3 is TGTGCCAGCAGCTTAAGCGGACCGAACACCGGGGAGCTGTTTTTT. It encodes CASSLSGPNTGELFF.

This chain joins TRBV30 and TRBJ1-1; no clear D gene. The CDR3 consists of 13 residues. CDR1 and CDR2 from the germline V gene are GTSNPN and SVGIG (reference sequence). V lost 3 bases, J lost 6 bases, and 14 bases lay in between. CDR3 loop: CAWRYREDAEAFF. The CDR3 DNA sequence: TGTGCCTGGAGGTACAGAGAGGACGCTGAAGCTTTCTTT.

This CDR3 is CASSLWAGVNQPQHF. The CDR3 DNA reads as TGTGCCAGCAGCTTATGGGCAGGAGTAAATCAGCCCCAGCATTTT. The rearrangement joins TRBV7-2 to TRBJ1-5, with D uncertain. CDR3 length: 15 residues. V lost 2 bases, J lost 4 bases, and 12 bases lay in between. In germline, CDR1 is SGHTA, CDR2 FQGNSA.

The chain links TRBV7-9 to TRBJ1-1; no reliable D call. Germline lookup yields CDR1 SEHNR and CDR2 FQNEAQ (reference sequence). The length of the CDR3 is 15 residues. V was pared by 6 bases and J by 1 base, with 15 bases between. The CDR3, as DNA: TGTGCCAGCAGTAGAAGTCAGAAGAAGAACACTGAAGCTTTCTTT. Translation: CASSRSQKKNTEAFF. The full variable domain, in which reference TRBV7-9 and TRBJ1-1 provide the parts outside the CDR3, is DTGVSQNPRHKITKRGQNVTFRCDPISEHNRLYWYRQTLGQGPEFLTYFQNEAQLEKSRLLSDRFSAERPKGSFSTLEIQRTEQGDSAMYLCASSRSQKKNTEAFFGQGTRLTVV.

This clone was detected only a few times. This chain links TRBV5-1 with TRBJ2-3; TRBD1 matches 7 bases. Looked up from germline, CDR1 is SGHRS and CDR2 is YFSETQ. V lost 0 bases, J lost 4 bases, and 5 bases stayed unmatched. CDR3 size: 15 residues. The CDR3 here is CASSLGQGDADTQYF. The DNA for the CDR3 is TGCGCCAGCAGCTTGGGACAGGGAGACGCAGATACGCAGTATTTT.

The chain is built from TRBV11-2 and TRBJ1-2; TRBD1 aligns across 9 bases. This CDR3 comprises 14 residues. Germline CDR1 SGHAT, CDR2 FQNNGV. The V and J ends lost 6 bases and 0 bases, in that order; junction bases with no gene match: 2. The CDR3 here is CASSRTGANYGYTF. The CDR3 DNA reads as TGTGCCAGCAGTCGGACAGGGGCTAACTATGGCTACACCTTC.

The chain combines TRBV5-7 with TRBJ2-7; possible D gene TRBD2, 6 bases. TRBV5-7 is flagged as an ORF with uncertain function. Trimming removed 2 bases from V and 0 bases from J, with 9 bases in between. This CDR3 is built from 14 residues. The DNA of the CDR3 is TGTGCCAGCAGCTTCCGGGAGTGCTCCTACGAGCAGTACTTC. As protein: CASSFRECSYEQYF.

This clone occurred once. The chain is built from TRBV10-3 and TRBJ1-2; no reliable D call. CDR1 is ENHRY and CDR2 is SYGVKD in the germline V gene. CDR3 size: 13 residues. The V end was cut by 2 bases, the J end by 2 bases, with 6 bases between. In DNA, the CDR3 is TGTGCCATCAGTGAGACCGAGAACTATGGCTACACCTTC. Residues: CAISETENYGYTF.

CDR3 region: CASSLGGTGVPGYTF. CDR3 DNA sequence: TGCGCCAGCAGCCTGGGTGGGACAGGGGTTCCTGGCTACACCTTC. The rearrangement joins TRBV5-1 to TRBJ1-2; TRBD1 matches at 10 bases. From germline, CDR1 is SGHRS and CDR2 YFSETQ. Trimming at V came to 4 bases and at J to 7 bases, leaving 10 bases not matched to a gene. The CDR3 loop spans 15 amino acids.

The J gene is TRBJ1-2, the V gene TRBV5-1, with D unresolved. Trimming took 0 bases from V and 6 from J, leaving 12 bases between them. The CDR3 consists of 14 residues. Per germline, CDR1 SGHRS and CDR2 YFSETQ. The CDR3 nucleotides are TGCGCCAGCAGCTTGGTCGTGGGCGCCGATGGCTACACCTTC. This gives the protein CASSLVVGADGYTF.

The CDR3 loop is CASTPTGEETQYF. DNA of the CDR3: TGTGCCAGTACTCCGACAGGGGAAGAGACCCAGTACTTC. J is TRBJ2-5 and V is TRBV19; 8 nucleotides agree with TRBD1. The CDR3 runs 13 residues. Per the germline V gene, CDR1 is LNHDA and CDR2 is SQIVND (reference sequence). With V trimmed by 7 bases and J by 3 bases, 4 bases remained unmatched. Full variable domain (remainder filled in from reference TRBV19 and TRBJ2-5): DGGITQSPKYLFRKEGQNVTLSCEQNLNHDAMYWYRQDPGQGLRLIYYSQIVNDFQKGDIAEGYSVSREKKESFPLTVTSAQKNPTAFYLCASTPTGEETQYFGPGTRLLVL.

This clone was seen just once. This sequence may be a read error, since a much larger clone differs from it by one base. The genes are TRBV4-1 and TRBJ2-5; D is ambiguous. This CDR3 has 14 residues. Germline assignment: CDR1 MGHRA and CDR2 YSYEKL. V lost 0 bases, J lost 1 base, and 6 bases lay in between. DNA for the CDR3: TGCGCCAGCAGCCAAGATCTAAGCCAAGAGACCCAGTACTTC. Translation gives CASSQDLSQETQYF.

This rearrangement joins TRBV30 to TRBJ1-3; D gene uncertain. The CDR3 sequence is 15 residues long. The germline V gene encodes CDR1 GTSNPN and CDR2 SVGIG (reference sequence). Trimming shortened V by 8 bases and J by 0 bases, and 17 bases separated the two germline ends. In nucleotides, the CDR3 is TGTGCCGTAACGGAGGGCGCAAGCTCTGGAAACACCATATATTTT. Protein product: CAVTEGASSGNTIYF. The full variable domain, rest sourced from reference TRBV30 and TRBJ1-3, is SQTIHQWPATLVQPVGSPLSLECTVEGTSNPNLYWYRQAAGRGLQLLFYSVGIGQISSEVPQNLSASRPQDRQFILSSKKLLLSDSGFYLCAVTEGASSGNTIYFGEGSWLTVV.

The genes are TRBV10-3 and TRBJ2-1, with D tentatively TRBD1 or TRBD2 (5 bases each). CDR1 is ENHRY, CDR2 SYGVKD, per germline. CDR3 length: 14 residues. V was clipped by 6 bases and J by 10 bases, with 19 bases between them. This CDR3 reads CAIRGELPRGEQFF. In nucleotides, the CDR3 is TGTGCCATCAGAGGGGAGTTACCGCGCGGCGAGCAGTTCTTC.

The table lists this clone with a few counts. The CDR3 reads CASSLGEMNTEAFF. CDR3 nucleotides: TGTGCCAGCTCACTAGGGGAAATGAACACTGAAGCTTTCTTT. The chain links TRBV18 to TRBJ1-1; D is perhaps TRBD1 (5 bases). Trimming took off 4 bases at V and 0 bases at J, with 9 bases between the two ends. Germline-derived CDR1 and CDR2 are KGHSH and LQKENI. CDR3 length: 14 residues.

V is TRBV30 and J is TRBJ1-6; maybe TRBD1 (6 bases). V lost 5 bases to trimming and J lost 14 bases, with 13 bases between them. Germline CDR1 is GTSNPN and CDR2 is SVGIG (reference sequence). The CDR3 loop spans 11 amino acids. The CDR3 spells CAWAPGTTLHF. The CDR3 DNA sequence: TGTGCCTGGGCTCCAGGGACAACCCTCCACTTT.

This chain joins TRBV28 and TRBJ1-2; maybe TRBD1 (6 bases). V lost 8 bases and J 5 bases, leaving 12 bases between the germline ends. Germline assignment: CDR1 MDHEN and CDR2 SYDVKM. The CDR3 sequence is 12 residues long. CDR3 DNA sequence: TGTGCCAGCGGCGGACAGAAATATGGCTACACCTTC. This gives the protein CASGGQKYGYTF.